The next 16 T cell receptor beta chains were all read from a single sample in a study of T cell responses to AZD1222 COVID-19 vaccine. Sequencing used immunoSEQ multiplex PCR; TCRdb keeps in-frame clones, though not all of them. The data hold about 180,000 clones, with about 90% observed a single time. The source was peripheral blood, collected 28 days after the second AZD1222 dose. The origin of the receptors is an adult who received the AZD1222 COVID-19 vaccine.

The chain couples TRBV18 to TRBJ2-6; 8 bases agree with TRBD1. V lost 3 bases to trimming and J lost 1 base; unmatched junction nucleotides: 2. The CDR3 runs 16 residues. Germline CDR1 KGHSH, CDR2 LQKENI. The CDR3 protein is CASSPQGASGANVLTF. The DNA of the CDR3 is TGTGCCAGCTCACCGCAGGGGGCATCTGGGGCCAACGTCCTGACTTTC.

V is TRBV30 and J is TRBJ2-6; D assignment may be TRBD1 or TRBD2 (5 bases each). The length of the CDR3 is 18 residues. Trimming left V 3 bases short and J 4 bases short, with 22 bases between. CDR1 and CDR2 (germline): GTSNPN, SVGIG (reference sequence). CDR3: CAWSNPRDHNRGANVLTF. The CDR3 nucleotides are TGTGCCTGGAGCAACCCCCGGGACCATAATCGGGGGGCCAACGTCCTGACTTTC.

This clone was detected a few times. The J gene is TRBJ1-1, the V gene TRBV5-1; 8 bases are shared with TRBD1. J gave up 4 bases and V 5 bases, and 7 bases lay outside the gene matches. CDR1 is SGHRS, CDR2 YFSETQ, per germline. The CDR3 loop spans 14 amino acids. Here the CDR3 reads CASRVQGAITEAFF. The CDR3 nucleotides are TGCGCCAGCAGAGTTCAGGGGGCGATCACTGAAGCTTTCTTT.

This chain connects TRBV19 to TRBJ2-3; maybe TRBD1 (5 bases). V lost 5 bases and J 7 bases, leaving 16 bases between the germline ends. CDR3 length equals 14 residues. CDR1 is LNHDA and CDR2 is SQIVND in the germline V gene (reference sequence). CDR3 in amino acids: CASSVPSGRNTQYF. CDR3 DNA: TGTGCCAGTAGTGTTCCATCAGGGCGAAATACGCAGTATTTT.

This rearrangement joins TRBV7-9 to TRBJ2-5; TRBD1 agrees at 9 bases. Looked up from germline, CDR1 is SEHNR and CDR2 is FQNEAQ (reference sequence). Trimming took 5 bases from V and 3 from J; bases not matched to a gene: 13. The CDR3 consists of 17 residues. CDR3 region: CASSPLSTGGLKETQYF. The DNA for the CDR3 is TGTGCCAGCAGCCCGCTCTCGACAGGGGGGCTCAAAGAGACCCAGTACTTC.

This chain joins TRBV19 and TRBJ1-3; D unclear. The CDR3 totals 15 residues. The germline V and J ends were trimmed by 8 bases and 0 bases, with 14 bases remaining between them. Germline V gives CDR1 LNHDA, CDR2 SQIVND (reference sequence). In DNA, the CDR3 is TGTGCCAGTCGCGAAAGCCGGGGCTCTGGAAACACCATATATTTT. Translation gives CASRESRGSGNTIYF.

The chain uses TRBV7-2 and TRBJ2-4, with 13 bases aligning to TRBD2. Germline values: CDR1 SGHTA, CDR2 FQGNSA. The CDR3 is 15 residues long. J lost 9 bases, V lost 5 bases, and 7 bases had no gene match. The CDR3 is CASSAWTSGGSIQYF. CDR3 DNA sequence: TGTGCCAGCAGCGCCTGGACTAGCGGGGGATCCATTCAGTACTTC.

In DNA form, the CDR3 reads TGTGCCAGCAGCTTAAACGGGGGCTCCTACGAGCAGTACTTC. Its protein is CASSLNGGSYEQYF. This chain connects TRBV7-3 to TRBJ2-7, with TRBD2 as a possible D gene (6 bases). Trimming took 1 base from V and 0 from J, leaving 7 bases between them. The CDR3 has 14 amino acids. Germline V gene data show CDR1 as SGHTA and CDR2 as FQGTGA.

The gene calls are TRBV2 and TRBJ2-1; D gene uncertain. The CDR3 runs to 14 residues. Trimming removed 4 bases from V and 5 bases from J, with 12 bases in between. Germline V gene sequence: CDR1 SNHLY, CDR2 FYNNEI. As DNA, the CDR3 is TGTGCCAGCAGTGTTATGATAGGGAACAATGAGCAGTTCTTC. Residues: CASSVMIGNNEQFF.

The chain carries TRBV10-3 and TRBJ2-1, with TRBD2 identical over 8 bases. This CDR3 is built from 15 residues. Losses at the gene ends were 6 bases for V and 8 bases for J; bases not matched to a gene: 12. CDR1 is ENHRY, CDR2 SYGVKD, per germline. The CDR3 protein is CAIRDSGDVPDEQFF. CDR3 bases: TGTGCCATCAGAGATAGCGGGGATGTCCCCGATGAGCAGTTCTTC.

The V call is TRBV3-1 (or the pseudogene TRBV3-2), the J call TRBJ1-6, with D uncertain. The V end was cut by 0 bases, the J end by 10 bases, with 13 bases between. The CDR3 has 15 residues. The germline V gene has CDR1 LGHDT and CDR2 YNNKEL (reference sequence). The CDR3, as DNA: TGTGCCAGCAGCCAAGACTTAGGTTTGAGATCACCCCTCCACTTT. Amino acids: CASSQDLGLRSPLHF.

This clone was detected a few times. This chain links TRBV28 with TRBJ1-6, with a possible D match to TRBD1 (5 bases). The ends were cut back, 10 bases at V and 9 bases at J, with 19 bases in the middle. The CDR3 has 14 amino acids. Germline-derived CDR1 and CDR2 are MDHEN and SYDVKM. The CDR3 coding sequence is TGTGCCACCCTTCTGGGGCAGACACGTTCACCCCTCCACTTT. Protein: CATLLGQTRSPLHF. The variable domain in full, with the rest retrieved from reference TRBV28 and TRBJ1-6, is DVKVTQSSRYLVKRTGEKVFLECVQDMDHENMFWYRQDPGLGLRLIYFSYDVKMKEKGDIPEGYSVSREKKERFSLILESASTNQTSMYLCATLLGQTRSPLHFGNGTRLTVT.

CDR3 loop: CAWDLGNTIYF. The CDR3 region has the DNA TGTGCCTGGGACCTTGGAAACACCATATATTTT. J is TRBJ1-3 and V is TRBV30; D unclear. The V gene lost 5 bases and the J gene lost 3 bases, with 5 bases spanning the gap. This CDR3 spans 11 amino acids. Per germline, CDR1 GTSNPN and CDR2 SVGIG (reference sequence).

The chain has TRBV5-6 and TRBJ1-1; possible D gene TRBD1, 6 bases. This CDR3 comprises 15 residues. V gave up 4 bases and J gave up 3 bases, with 16 bases separating them. Germline V CDR1 and CDR2: SGHDT, YYEEEE. The CDR3 protein is CASSDYRVRDTEAFF. CDR3 DNA: TGTGCCAGCAGCGACTACAGGGTTCGGGACACTGAAGCTTTCTTT.

The chain uses TRBV4-2 and TRBJ2-3; TRBD2 agrees at 8 bases. Germline CDR1 reads LGHNA; CDR2 reads YNFKEQ. Trimming cost V 4 bases and J 0 bases; bases outside gene matches: 3. The CDR3 spans 15 residues. The CDR3 DNA sequence: TGTGCCAGCAGCCTCGGACTAGCCAGCACAGATACGCAGTATTTT. Its translation: CASSLGLASTDTQYF.

Turning to this clone: The same CDR3 can be traced to other DNA sequences in this sample. The genes are TRBV29-1 and TRBJ1-2; 8 bases map to TRBD1. CDR3 length equals 13 residues. From germline, CDR1 is SQVTM and CDR2 ANQGSEA. The V segment lost 6 bases and the J segment 5 bases; nucleotides outside the gene matches: 8. Here the CDR3 reads CSVGQGDGYGYTF. In DNA form, the CDR3 reads TGCAGCGTAGGACAGGGCGATGGGTATGGCTACACCTTC.